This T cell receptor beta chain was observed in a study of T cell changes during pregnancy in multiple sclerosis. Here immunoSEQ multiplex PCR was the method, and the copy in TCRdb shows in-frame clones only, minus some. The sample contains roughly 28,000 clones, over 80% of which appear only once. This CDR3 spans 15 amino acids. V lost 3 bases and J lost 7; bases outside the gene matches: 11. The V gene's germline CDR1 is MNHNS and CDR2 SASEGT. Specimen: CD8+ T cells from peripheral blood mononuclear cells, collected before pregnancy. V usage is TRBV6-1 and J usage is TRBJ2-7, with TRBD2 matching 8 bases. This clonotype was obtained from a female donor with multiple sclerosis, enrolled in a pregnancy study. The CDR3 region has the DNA TGTGCCAGCAGTGACGAGGCGGGAGGCGGGTCTGAGCAGTACTTC. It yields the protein CASSDEAGGGSEQYF.